A selection of T cell receptor beta chains follows, all from one sample in a study of early T cells in non-severe SARS-CoV-2 infection. TCRdb used MiXCR to reprocess the 5' RACE reads, holding one entry per CDR3 protein. The sample has about 100,000 distinct CDR3 sequences; 9.5% to 13% are singletons. Sequencing was performed on whole blood. The receptor source for this set is an adult who was a healthcare worker with PCR-confirmed SARS-CoV-2 infection or an uninfected control (not recorded which). Both conserved end residues are part of each CDR3.

len: 14
j_gene: TRBJ2-3
v_gene: TRBV10-3
CDR3aa: CAIRQTDTLDTQYF

len: 16
j_gene: TRBJ2-3
v_gene: TRBV9
CDR3aa: CASSVANRDRTDTQYF

len: 15
j_gene: TRBJ2-3
v_gene: TRBV9
CDR3aa: CASSVDAGVTDTQYF

len: 18
j_gene: TRBJ1-1
v_gene: TRBV20-1
CDR3aa: CSADPAGTGGFGNTEAFF

len: 16
j_gene: TRBJ2-1
v_gene: TRBV10-1
CDR3aa: CASSDQQGWRYNEQFF

len: 14
j_gene: TRBJ2-1
v_gene: TRBV7-9
CDR3aa: CASSSGQPPNEQFF

len: 14
j_gene: TRBJ1-1
v_gene: TRBV12-3/TRBV12-4
CDR3aa: CASRLTGDYTEAFF

len: 15
j_gene: TRBJ2-1
v_gene: TRBV11-2
CDR3aa: CASSFSGGPNNEQFF

len: 16
j_gene: TRBJ2-1
v_gene: TRBV19
CDR3aa: CASSSRIGGSYNEQFF

len: 20
j_gene: TRBJ2-5
v_gene: TRBV11-2
CDR3aa: CASSLVGRLAGGDLQETQYF

len: 13
j_gene: TRBJ1-1
v_gene: TRBV10-2
CDR3aa: CASSRWGTDEAFF

len: 12
j_gene: TRBJ1-2
v_gene: TRBV7-9
CDR3aa: CASSRDGDGYTF

len: 12
j_gene: TRBJ1-2
v_gene: TRBV29-1
CDR3aa: CSGTEGNYGYTF

len: 12
j_gene: TRBJ2-7
v_gene: TRBV5-1
CDR3aa: CASSAGGYEQYF

len: 14
j_gene: TRBJ1-2
v_gene: TRBV7-2
CDR3aa: CASSLAGTGNGYTF

len: 14
j_gene: TRBJ2-1
v_gene: TRBV11-2
CDR3aa: CASRSGHPYNEQFF

len: 18
j_gene: TRBJ1-6
v_gene: TRBV10-2
CDR3aa: CASSVRDRGSSYNSPLHF

len: 17
j_gene: TRBJ2-2
v_gene: TRBV7-8
CDR3aa: CASSLDILAGRGGELFF

len: 12
j_gene: TRBJ2-1
v_gene: TRBV30
CDR3aa: CAWSVTGGRQFF

len: 14
j_gene: TRBJ1-5
v_gene: TRBV18
CDR3aa: CASSPPGGSQPQHF

len: 16
j_gene: TRBJ2-7
v_gene: TRBV27
CDR3aa: CASSSIAGAGTYEQYF

len: 16
j_gene: TRBJ1-6
v_gene: TRBV11-3
CDR3aa: CASSWGAGYLNSPLHF

len: 15
j_gene: TRBJ2-1
v_gene: TRBV6-6
CDR3aa: CASSPPGSAYNEQFF